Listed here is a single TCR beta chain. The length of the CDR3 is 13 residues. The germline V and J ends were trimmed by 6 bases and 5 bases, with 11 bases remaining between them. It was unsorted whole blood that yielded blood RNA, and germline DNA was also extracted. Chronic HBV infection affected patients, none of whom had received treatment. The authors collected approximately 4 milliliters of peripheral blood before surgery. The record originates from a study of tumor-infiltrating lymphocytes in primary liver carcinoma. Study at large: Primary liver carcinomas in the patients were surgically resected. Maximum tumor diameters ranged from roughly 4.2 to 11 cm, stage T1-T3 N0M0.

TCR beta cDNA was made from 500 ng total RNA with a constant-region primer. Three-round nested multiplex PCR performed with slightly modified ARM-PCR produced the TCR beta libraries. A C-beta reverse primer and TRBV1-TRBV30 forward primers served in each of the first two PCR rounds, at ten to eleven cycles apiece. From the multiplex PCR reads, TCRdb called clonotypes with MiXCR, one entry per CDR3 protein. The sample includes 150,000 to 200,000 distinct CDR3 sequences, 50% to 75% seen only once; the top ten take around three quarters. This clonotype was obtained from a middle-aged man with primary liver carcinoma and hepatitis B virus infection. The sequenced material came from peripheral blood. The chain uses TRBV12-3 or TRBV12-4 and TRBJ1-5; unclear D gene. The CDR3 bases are TGTGCCAGCAGCAGAGACCCGGATCAGCCCCAGCATTTT. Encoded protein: CASSRDPDQPQHF.